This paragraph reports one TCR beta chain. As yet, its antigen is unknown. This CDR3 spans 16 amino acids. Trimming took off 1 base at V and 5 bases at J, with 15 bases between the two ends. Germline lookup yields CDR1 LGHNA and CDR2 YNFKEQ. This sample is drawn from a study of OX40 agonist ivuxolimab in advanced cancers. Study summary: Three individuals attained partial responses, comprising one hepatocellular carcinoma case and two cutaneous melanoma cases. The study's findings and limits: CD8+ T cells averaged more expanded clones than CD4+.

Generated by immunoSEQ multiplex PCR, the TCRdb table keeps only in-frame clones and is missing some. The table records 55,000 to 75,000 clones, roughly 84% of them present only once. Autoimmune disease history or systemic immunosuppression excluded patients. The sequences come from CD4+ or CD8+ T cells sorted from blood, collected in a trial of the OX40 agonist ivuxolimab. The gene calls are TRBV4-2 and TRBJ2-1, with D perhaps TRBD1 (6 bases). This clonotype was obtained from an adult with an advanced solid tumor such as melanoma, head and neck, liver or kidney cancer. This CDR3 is CASSQAGTKDDNEQFF. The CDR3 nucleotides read TGTGCCAGCAGCCAAGCCGGGACAAAGGACGACAATGAGCAGTTCTTC.